What follows are 19 T cell receptor beta chains derived from one specimen sequenced in a study of T cell clonality in common variable immunodeficiency. Produced via immunoSEQ multiplex PCR; TCRdb's table is partial and in-frame only. The repertoire yields tens of thousands of clones, none seen only once; the top ten contain roughly 4%. The sample comprised peripheral blood mononuclear cells. The receptors originated from a person aged 18 to 70 in good health.

This clone was seen ten or more times. The read ends 3 residues early relative to the CDR3; the germline J gene fills the gap. The rearrangement uses TRBV30 and TRBJ1-6, with a weak D call TRBD1 (6 bases). V gave up 2 bases and J gave up 4 bases, with 24 bases separating them. Germline V CDR1 and CDR2: GTSNPN, SVGIG (reference sequence). This CDR3 region has 19 residues. The sequenced CDR3 bases are TGTGCCTGGAGTTCCGGGACCGAATATAGGGGGGGGTATAATTCACCC. Encoded protein: CAWSSGTEYRGGYNSP. The complete CDR3 reads CAWSSGTEYRGGYNSPLHF.

This clone was seen repeatedly, ten times or more. The DNA ends 3 residues before the CDR3 does, and the rest of the CDR3 is filled in from the germline J gene. This chain joins TRBV5-1 and TRBJ2-5; 7 nucleotides line up with TRBD1. This CDR3 has 14 residues. The trim removed 1 base at V and 3 bases at J, leaving 3 bases unmatched. Germline CDR1 and CDR2: SGHRS and YFSETQ. CDR3 amino acids: CASSLQGTEETQYF. The CDR3 DNA, read in part, is TGCGCCAGCAGCTTGCAAGGGACAGAAGAGACC. The variable domain in full, with the rest retrieved from reference TRBV5-1 and TRBJ2-5, is KAGVTQTPRYLIKTRGQQVTLSCSPISGHRSVSWYQQTPGQGLQFLFEYFSETQRNKGNFPGRFSGRQFSNSRSEMNVSTLELGDSALYLCASSLQGTEETQYFGPGTRLLVL.

Turning to this clone: The read finishes 3 residues shy of the CDR3 end, and the germline J gene is used to complete it. J is TRBJ2-1 and V is TRBV10-3, with 7 bases that match TRBD2. CDR1 is ENHRY, CDR2 SYGVKD, per germline. J was trimmed by 5 bases and V by 3 bases; bases with no gene match: 10. The CDR3 has 16 amino acids. This CDR3 reads CAISDPGLTNNNEQFF. The sequenced part of the CDR3 DNA is TGTGCCATCAGTGACCCGGGACTAACGAATAACAATGAG.

This clone was detected ten times or more. The read halts 3 residues ahead of the CDR3 end, with the missing end drawn from the germline J gene. The chain uses TRBV5-4 and TRBJ2-3; 7 nucleotides match TRBD2. With 4 bases clipped from V and 0 bases from J, the junction kept 2 bases outside the gene matches. Germline lookup yields CDR1 SGHNT and CDR2 YYREEE (reference sequence). The CDR3 length is 14 residues. The CDR3 sequence is CASSQTSSTDTQYF. CDR3 DNA, as far as it was read: TGTGCCAGCAGCCAGACTAGCAGCACAGATACG.

This clone was detected many times. Read coverage stops 3 residues before the CDR3 terminus; the germline J gene supplies the remainder. The chain has TRBV4-1 and TRBJ2-5, with 9 bases aligning to TRBD1. J gave up 5 bases and V 2 bases, and 12 bases lay outside the gene matches. CDR3 length equals 17 residues. From germline, CDR1 is MGHRA and CDR2 YSYEKL. The CDR3 region is CASSQTGQGKGMETQYF. The covered CDR3 bases are TGCGCCAGCAGCCAAACGGGACAGGGAAAAGGAATGGAGACC.

This clone has ten or more counts. The read terminates 3 residues ahead of where the CDR3 ends, so the germline J gene completes it. This chain connects TRBV18 to TRBJ1-2, with D unclear. This CDR3 has 13 residues. V lost 6 bases, J lost 5 bases, and 13 bases lay in between. CDR1 is KGHSH and CDR2 is LQKENI in the germline V gene. The covered CDR3 bases are TGTGCCAGCTCTCCTGACTCGGGGTATGGC. It specifies CASSPDSGYG. The complete CDR3 sequence is CASSPDSGYGYTF.

This clone was detected many times. The read ends 3 residues before the CDR3 terminus; that terminus is restored from the germline J gene. The V and J genes are TRBV11-3 and TRBJ1-1; no clear D. CDR3 size: 15 residues. Germline values: CDR1 SGHNT, CDR2 YENEEA. The V and J ends lost 5 bases and 1 base respectively, with 14 bases between them. The CDR3 loop is CASSPPDISNTEAFF. The CDR3 bases that were read are TGTGCCAGCAGCCCACCTGACATATCGAACACTGAA.

Many counts were recorded for this clone. The missing CDR3 end, 3 residues past where the read stops, is filled in from the germline J gene. The chain uses TRBV11-2 and TRBJ1-5, with TRBD1 matching over 8 bases. Per the germline V gene, CDR1 is SGHAT and CDR2 is FQNNGV. The CDR3 sequence is 13 residues long. With 7 bases clipped from V and 5 bases from J, the junction kept 4 bases outside the gene matches. Incomplete CDR3 DNA: TGTGCCAGCACGACAGGGGTGGATCAGCCC. Its translation is CASTTGVDQP. The complete CDR3 reads CASTTGVDQPQHF. Using reference TRBV11-2 and TRBJ1-5 for the parts outside the CDR3, the full variable domain is EAGVAQSPRYKIIEKRQSVAFWCNPISGHATLYWYQQILGQGPKLLIQFQNNGVVDDSQLPKDRFSAERLKGVDSTLKIQPAKLEDSAVYLCASTTGVDQPQHFGDGTRLSIL.

For this clone: Read sequence stops 3 residues before the CDR3 end, and the germline J gene provides the missing end. The J gene is TRBJ1-6, the V gene TRBV10-2; no clear D. V was trimmed by 2 bases and J by 7 bases, leaving 6 bases between them. The CDR3 runs to 13 residues. CDR1 is WSHSY, CDR2 SAAADI, per germline. Incomplete CDR3 DNA: TGCGCCAGCAGTGAGCAGGAAAATTCACCC. Its translation is CASSEQENSP. The entire CDR3 protein is CASSEQENSPLHF.

This clone has ten or more counts. The CDR3 is cut off 3 residues early in the read; its end comes from the germline J gene. This sequence joins TRBV2 and TRBJ2-1, with 10 bases aligning to TRBD1. The V gene end was trimmed by 7 bases and the J gene end by 7 bases; junction bases not matched to a gene: 10. Germline CDR1 SNHLY, CDR2 FYNNEI. This CDR3 comprises 15 residues. CDR3 region: CASTAPGQGNNEQFF. The sequenced part of the CDR3 DNA is TGTGCCAGCACGGCACCGGGACAGGGGAATAATGAG.

This clone occurred many times. The CDR3 DNA, read in part, is TGTGCCTGGGGGGGGTCAGATACG. It translates to CAWGGSDT. Given in full, the CDR3 is CAWGGSDTQYF. The chain carries TRBV30 and TRBJ2-3; maybe TRBD2 (6 bases). The CDR3 is cut off 3 residues early in the read; its end comes from the germline J gene. From germline, CDR1 is GTSNPN and CDR2 SVGIG (reference sequence). This CDR3 contains 11 residues. Trimming left V 5 bases short and J 4 bases short, with 7 bases between.

In this sample, this clone turned up a few times. The observed sequence ends 3 residues before the CDR3 terminus, with the missing tail filled in from the germline J gene. The chain links TRBV30 to TRBJ2-7; TRBD2 agrees at 10 bases. Trimming cost V 4 bases and J 2 bases; bases outside gene matches: 5. This CDR3 has 14 amino acids. Germline loops: CDR1 GTSNPN, CDR2 SVGIG (reference sequence). Partial CDR3 DNA: TGTGCCTGGACCCTCGGGACTAGCGCCTACGAG. Protein product: CAWTLGTSAYE. The entire CDR3 reads CAWTLGTSAYEQYF.

This clone showed up many times. The read terminates 3 residues before the CDR3 end, so the remaining end is supplied by the germline J gene. The chain uses TRBV5-5 and TRBJ2-2; perhaps TRBD2 as D (5 bases). Germline-derived CDR1 and CDR2 are SGHKS and YYEKEE (reference sequence). The CDR3 runs to 15 residues. Between the trimmed V and J ends, which lost 2 bases and 7 bases, there was a span of 15 bases. CDR3 amino acids: CASSFDSYGVGELFF. The part of the CDR3 DNA that was read is TGTGCCAGCAGCTTTGATTCATACGGGGTCGGGGAG.

This clone has a count of ten or more. From the germline J gene comes the end of the CDR3, since the read stops 3 residues before it. The chain recombines TRBV5-4 with TRBJ2-4, with 8 bases aligning to TRBD1. Germline V gene data show CDR1 as SGHNT and CDR2 as YYREEE (reference sequence). The CDR3 loop spans 13 amino acids. The CDR3 protein is CASSWDRSGIQYF. CDR3 DNA, as far as it was read: TGTGCCAGCAGCTGGGACAGGTCGGGGATT.

In the case of this clone: The read terminates 3 residues before the CDR3 end, so the remaining end is supplied by the germline J gene. The J gene is TRBJ2-7, the V gene TRBV5-1; 8 bases match TRBD2. There are 15 residues in the CDR3. V shed 0 bases and J 3 bases; nucleotides not matched to a gene: 5. CDR1 is SGHRS and CDR2 is YFSETQ in the germline V gene. The chain's CDR3 is CASSLEAGGRYEQYF. CDR3 DNA (partial): TGCGCCAGCAGCTTGGAGGCGGGAGGCCGCTACGAG.

This clone was recorded many times. The sequenced part of the CDR3 DNA is TGTGCCAGCAGCTTTCGTAATTCACCC. Amino acids: CASSFRNSP. From start to end, the CDR3 is CASSFRNSPLHF. The genes are TRBV7-8 and TRBJ1-6; D is undetermined. The CDR3 end is not reached by the read, which stops 3 residues before it; the germline J gene fills it in. CDR1 is SGHVS, CDR2 FQNEAQ, per germline. Between the trimmed V and J ends, which lost 3 bases and 6 bases, there was a span of 3 bases. This CDR3 comprises 12 residues.

This clone was counted a few times. The read terminates 3 residues ahead of where the CDR3 ends, so the germline J gene completes it. The chain carries TRBV19 and TRBJ1-2; 8 nucleotides match TRBD1. Germline CDR1 and CDR2: LNHDA and SQIVND (reference sequence). The CDR3 totals 12 residues. Partial CDR3 DNA: TGTGCCAGTAGTCCCAGGGGGCACGGC. This codes for CASSPRGHG. The complete CDR3 sequence is CASSPRGHGYTF.

This clone occurred many times. The CDR3 end is not reached by the read, which stops 3 residues before it; the germline J gene fills it in. The gene calls are TRBV5-4 and TRBJ2-1, with TRBD2 matching over 10 bases. V lost 0 bases, J lost 4 bases, and 1 base stayed unmatched. The CDR3 loop spans 15 amino acids. Germline values: CDR1 SGHNT, CDR2 YYREEE (reference sequence). CDR3 DNA (partial): TGTGCCAGCAGCTTGGGTAGCGGGAGGTACAATGAG. It codes for CASSLGSGRYNE. The whole CDR3 protein is CASSLGSGRYNEQFF.

The table lists this clone with many counts. Read coverage stops 3 residues before the CDR3 terminus; the germline J gene supplies the remainder. The chain carries TRBV7-3 and TRBJ2-3; 10 bases match TRBD2. Per germline, CDR1 SGHTA and CDR2 FQGTGA. The CDR3 length is 18 residues. V gave up 6 bases and J gave up 2 bases; unmatched junction bases: 14. The CDR3 protein is CASRSTSGLGGNTDTQYF. The CDR3 bases that were read are TGTGCCAGCAGATCGACTAGCGGGTTGGGAGGAAACACAGATACG.